This T cell receptor (beta chain) was recovered during a study of early T cells in non-severe SARS-CoV-2 infection. Study-wide context: Chains from this unsorted whole-blood bulk RNA could not be paired. Findings and caveats of the study: There was a bias toward anti-spike CD8 responses in VDJdb matching, which missed private and CD4 specificities.

Unique molecular identifiers tagged individual cDNA molecules. Each CDR3 protein is one row after TCRdb ran MiXCR on the 5' RACE reads. The sample has under 70,000 distinct CDR3 sequences, about 5.6% seen once; the top ten hold roughly 7.1%. V lost 5 bases to trimming and J lost 2 bases, with 19 bases between them. Germline assignment: CDR1 SGHVS and CDR2 FQNEAQ. The CDR3 covers 16 residues. This clonotype was counted many times. Its antigen remains unknown. Sequenced: whole blood. The source of this sequence is an adult who was a healthcare worker with PCR-confirmed SARS-CoV-2 infection or an uninfected control (not recorded which). The J gene is TRBJ2-7, the V gene TRBV7-8; D perhaps matches TRBD2 (6 bases). The CDR3: CASSTDVGGLTYEQYF. The DNA of the CDR3 is TGTGCCAGCAGCACCGACGTCGGGGGTCTCACCTACGAGCAGTACTTC.